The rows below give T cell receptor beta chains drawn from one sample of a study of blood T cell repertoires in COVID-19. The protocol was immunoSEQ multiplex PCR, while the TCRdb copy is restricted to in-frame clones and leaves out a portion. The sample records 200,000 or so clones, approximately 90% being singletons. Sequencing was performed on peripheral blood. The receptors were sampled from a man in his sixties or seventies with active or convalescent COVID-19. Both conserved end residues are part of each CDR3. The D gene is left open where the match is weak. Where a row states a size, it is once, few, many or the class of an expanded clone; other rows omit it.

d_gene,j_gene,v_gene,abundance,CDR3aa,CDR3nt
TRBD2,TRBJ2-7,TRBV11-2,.,CASSDEGRGLAGSFYEQYF,TGTGCCAGCAGCGATGAGGGGAGGGGACTAGCGGGGAGTTTCTACGAGCAGTACTTC
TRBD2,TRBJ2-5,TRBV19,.,CASSIAGLAGGQYF,TGTGCCAGTAGTATAGCGGGCCTAGCGGGGGGGCAGTACTTC
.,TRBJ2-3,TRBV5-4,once,CASSLGARGPSTDTQYF,TGTGCCAGCAGCTTGGGTGCGCGGGGGCCTAGCACAGATACGCAGTATTTT
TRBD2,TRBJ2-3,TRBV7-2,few,CASSLTGTSGVDTQYF,TGTGCCAGCAGCTTAACCGGGACTAGCGGGGTCGATACGCAGTATTTT
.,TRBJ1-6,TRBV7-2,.,CASSPMDAGGSPLHF,TGTGCCAGCAGCCCAATGGACGCGGGGGGTTCACCCCTCCACTTT
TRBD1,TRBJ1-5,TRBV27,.,CASSLGQGTQPQHF,TGTGCCAGCAGTTTGGGACAGGGGACCCAGCCCCAGCATTTT
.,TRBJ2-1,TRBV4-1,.,CASSQEISNEQFF,TGCGCCAGCAGCCAAGAAATCAGCAATGAGCAGTTCTTC
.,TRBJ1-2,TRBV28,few,CASSSNRGGYYGYTF,TGTGCCAGCAGTTCTAACCGGGGGGGCTACTATGGCTACACCTTC
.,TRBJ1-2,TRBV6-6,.,CASSYRGFNYGYTF,TGTGCCAGCAGTTACCGGGGATTTAACTATGGCTACACCTTC
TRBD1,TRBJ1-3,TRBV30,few,CAWKGDSHSGNTIYF,TGTGCCTGGAAGGGGGACAGTCACTCTGGAAACACCATATATTTT
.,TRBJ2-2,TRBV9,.,CASSARTNTGELFF,TGTGCCAGCAGCGCCAGGACGAACACCGGGGAGCTGTTTTTT
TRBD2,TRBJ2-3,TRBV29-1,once,CSVVAGGSVDTQYF,TGCAGCGTTGTAGCGGGAGGGAGTGTAGATACGCAGTATTTT
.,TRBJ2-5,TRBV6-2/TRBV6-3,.,CASSYSLVGETQYF,TGTGCCAGCAGTTACTCGTTAGTTGGAGAGACCCAGTACTTC
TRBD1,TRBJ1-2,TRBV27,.,CASSLGTGPNYGYTF,TGTGCCAGCAGTTTGGGGACAGGGCCCAACTATGGCTACACCTTC
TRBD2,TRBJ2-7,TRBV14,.,CASSQVSGVYEQYF,TGTGCCAGCAGCCAAGTGAGCGGGGTCTACGAGCAGTACTTC
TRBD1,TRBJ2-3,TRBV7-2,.,CASSFLDRVTDTQYF,TGTGCCAGCAGCTTCCTAGACAGGGTCACAGATACGCAGTATTTT
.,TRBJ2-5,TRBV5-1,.,CASSPGPRGGLQETQYF,TGCGCCAGCAGCCCGGGCCCCCGCGGGGGCCTTCAAGAGACCCAGTACTTC
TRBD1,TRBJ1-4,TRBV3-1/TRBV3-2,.,CASSQGQGKNEKLFF,TGTGCCAGCAGCCAAGGACAGGGCAAAAATGAAAAACTGTTTTTT
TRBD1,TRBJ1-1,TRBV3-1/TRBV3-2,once,CASSRQGITEAFF,TGTGCCAGCAGCCGACAGGGGATCACTGAAGCTTTCTTT
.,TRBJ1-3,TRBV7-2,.,CASSLVPSAMRNTIYF,TGTGCCAGCAGCTTAGTTCCCAGCGCCATGAGAAACACCATATATTTT
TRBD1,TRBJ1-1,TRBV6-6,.,CAIQGAGTEAFF,TGTGCCATACAGGGGGCAGGAACTGAAGCTTTCTTT
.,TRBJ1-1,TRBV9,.,CASSARVNTEAFF,TGTGCCAGCAGCGCCAGGGTGAACACTGAAGCTTTCTTT
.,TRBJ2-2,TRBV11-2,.,CASSLAGVVGELFF,TGTGCCAGCAGCTTAGCGGGAGTGGTCGGGGAGCTGTTTTTT
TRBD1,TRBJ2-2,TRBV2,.,CASAGQGIGELFF,TGTGCCAGCGCGGGACAGGGGATCGGGGAGCTGTTTTTT
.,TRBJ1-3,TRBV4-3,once,CASSQSPPGLSGNTIYF,TGCGCCAGCAGCCAATCCCCCCCAGGCCTCTCTGGAAACACCATATATTTT
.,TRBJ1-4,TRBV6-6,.,CATTTNEKLFF,TGTGCCACTACAACTAATGAAAAACTGTTTTTT
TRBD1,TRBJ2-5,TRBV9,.,CASSVGQGVETQYF,TGTGCCAGCAGCGTAGGCCAGGGGGTAGAGACCCAGTACTTC
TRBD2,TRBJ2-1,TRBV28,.,CASCGTSRTSSYNEQFF,TGTGCCAGCTGCGGGACTAGCCGGACGAGCTCCTACAATGAGCAGTTCTTC
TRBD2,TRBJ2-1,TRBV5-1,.,CASSRLAGEAAYEQFF,TGCGCCAGCAGCCGACTAGCGGGAGAAGCGGCCTATGAGCAGTTCTTC
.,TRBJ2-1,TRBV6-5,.,CASRGRGEYNEQFF,TGTGCCAGCAGAGGGAGGGGGGAGTACAATGAGCAGTTCTTC
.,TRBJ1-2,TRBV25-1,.,CASSEGGGPNYGYTF,TGTGCCAGCAGTGAGGGCGGGGGACCAAACTATGGCTACACCTTC
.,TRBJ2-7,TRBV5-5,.,CASSSVLGASTYEQYF,TGTGCCAGCAGCTCTGTCTTGGGGGCTTCCACCTACGAGCAGTACTTC
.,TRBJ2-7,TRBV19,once,CASSMTLQAYEQYF,TGTGCCAGTAGTATGACTTTACAGGCCTACGAGCAGTACTTC
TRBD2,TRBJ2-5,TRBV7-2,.,CASSLAGGEETQYF,TGTGCCAGCAGCTTAGCGGGGGGGGAAGAGACCCAGTACTTC
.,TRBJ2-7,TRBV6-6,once,CASSATGSEQYF,TGTGCCAGCAGTGCGACAGGCTCCGAGCAGTACTTC
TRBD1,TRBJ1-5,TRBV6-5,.,CASSYNRGQPQHF,TGTGCCAGCAGTTACAACAGGGGCCAGCCCCAGCATTTT
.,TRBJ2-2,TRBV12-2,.,CASRLVGGDLTGELFF,TGTGCAAGTCGCTTAGTAGGCGGGGACCTCACCGGGGAGCTGTTTTTT
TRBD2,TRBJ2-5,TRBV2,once,CASMGLAIQETQYF,TGTGCCAGCATGGGACTAGCGATCCAAGAGACCCAGTACTTC
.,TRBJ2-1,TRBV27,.,CASSWTGLGNEQFF,TGTGCCAGCTCATGGACTGGGCTAGGGAATGAGCAGTTCTTC
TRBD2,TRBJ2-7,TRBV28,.,CASRGTGTSGSDEQYF,TGTGCCAGCAGGGGGACAGGGACTAGCGGATCAGACGAGCAGTACTTC
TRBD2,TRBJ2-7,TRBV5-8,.,CASTRTSGAYEQYF,TGTGCCAGCACCCGGACTAGCGGGGCCTACGAGCAGTACTTC